One T cell receptor beta chain is described in this entry. Its antigen is not identified. Each patient came to thyroid surgery without any prior treatment (of any kind). These data come from a study of metastatic and nonmetastatic thyroid tumors. As for the study in general: Repertoire comparisons spanned blood and tumor or nodule tissue from malignant and benign thyroid patients. Study results and caveats: When malignant thyroid tumors were compared with benign nodules, TCR beta diversity was reportedly significantly higher in the malignant tumors. This held in both blood and tumor samples.

Germline CDR1 and CDR2: SGHTA and FQGTGA. V lost 3 bases and J lost 2, with 8 bases in between. CDR3 length: 14 residues. In the original workflow: Building a distant-metastasis classifier for papillary thyroid cancer drew on CDR3 differences across clinicopathological groups. MiXCR re-clonotyped the PCR reads for TCRdb. The V and J calls here are based on TCRdb, not the publication. Here the sample spans some 21,000 clones, about 25% being singletons. The material sequenced was tumor tissue. This chain links TRBV7-3 with TRBJ2-1; D call uncertain. The receptor was isolated from a female donor with papillary thyroid cancer or a benign thyroid nodule (not recorded which). Some clones in this sample may be carry-over from other donors' samples. The CDR3 DNA reads as TGTGCCAGCAGCTTTACTTGGCCCTACAATGAGCAGTTCTTC. It specifies CASSFTWPYNEQFF.